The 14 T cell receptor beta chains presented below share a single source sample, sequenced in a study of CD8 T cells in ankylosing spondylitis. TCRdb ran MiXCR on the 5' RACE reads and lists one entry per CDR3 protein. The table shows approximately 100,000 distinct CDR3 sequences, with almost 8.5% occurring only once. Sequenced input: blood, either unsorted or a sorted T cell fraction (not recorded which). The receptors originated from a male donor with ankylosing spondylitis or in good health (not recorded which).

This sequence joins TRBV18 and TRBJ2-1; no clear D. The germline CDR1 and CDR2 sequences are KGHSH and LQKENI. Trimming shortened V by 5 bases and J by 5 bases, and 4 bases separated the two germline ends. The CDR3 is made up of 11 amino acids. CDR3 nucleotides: TGTGCCAGCTCAGGGGACAATGAGCAGTTCTTC. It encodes CASSGDNEQFF.

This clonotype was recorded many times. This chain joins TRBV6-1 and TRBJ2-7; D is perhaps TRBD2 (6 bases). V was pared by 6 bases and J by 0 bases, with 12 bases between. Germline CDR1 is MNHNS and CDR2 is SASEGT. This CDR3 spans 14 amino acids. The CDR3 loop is CASSRDSRSYEQYF. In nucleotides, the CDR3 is TGTGCCAGCAGCCGGGACTCCCGCTCCTACGAGCAGTACTTC.

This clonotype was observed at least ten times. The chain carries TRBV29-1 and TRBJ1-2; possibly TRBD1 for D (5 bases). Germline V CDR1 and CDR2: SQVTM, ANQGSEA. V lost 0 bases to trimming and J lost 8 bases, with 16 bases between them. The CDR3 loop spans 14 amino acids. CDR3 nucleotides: TGCAGCGTTGAAGATCTCCATGGAGGGGAGGGCTACACCTTC. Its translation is CSVEDLHGGEGYTF.

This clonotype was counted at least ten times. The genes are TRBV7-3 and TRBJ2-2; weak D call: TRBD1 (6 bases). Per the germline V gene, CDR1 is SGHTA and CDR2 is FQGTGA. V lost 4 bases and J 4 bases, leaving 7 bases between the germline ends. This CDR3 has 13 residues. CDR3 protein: CASSSQGTGELFF. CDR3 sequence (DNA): TGTGCCAGCAGCTCACAGGGCACCGGGGAGCTGTTTTTT.

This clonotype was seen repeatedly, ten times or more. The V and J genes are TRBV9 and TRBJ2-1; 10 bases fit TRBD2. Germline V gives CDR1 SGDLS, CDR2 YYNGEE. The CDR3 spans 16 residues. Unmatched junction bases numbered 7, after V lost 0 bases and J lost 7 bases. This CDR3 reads CASSVVRLAGVNEQFF. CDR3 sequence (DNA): TGTGCCAGCAGCGTAGTCCGCCTAGCGGGAGTTAATGAGCAGTTCTTC. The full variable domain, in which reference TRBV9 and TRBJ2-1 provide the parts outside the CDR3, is DSGVTQTPKHLITATGQRVTLRCSPRSGDLSVYWYQQSLDQGLQFLIQYYNGEERAKGNILERFSAQQFPDLHSELNLSSLELGDSALYFCASSVVRLAGVNEQFFGPGTRLTVL.

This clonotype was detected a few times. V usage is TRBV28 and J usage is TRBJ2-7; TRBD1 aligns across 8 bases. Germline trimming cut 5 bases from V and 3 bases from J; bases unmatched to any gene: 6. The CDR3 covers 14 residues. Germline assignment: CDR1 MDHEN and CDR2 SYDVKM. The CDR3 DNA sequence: TGTGCCAGCAGTCCACCGGGACAGGTCTACGAGCAGTACTTC. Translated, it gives CASSPPGQVYEQYF. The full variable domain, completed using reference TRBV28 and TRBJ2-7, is DVKVTQSSRYLVKRTGEKVFLECVQDMDHENMFWYRQDPGLGLRLIYFSYDVKMKEKGDIPEGYSVSREKKERFSLILESASTNQTSMYLCASSPPGQVYEQYFGPGTRLTVT.

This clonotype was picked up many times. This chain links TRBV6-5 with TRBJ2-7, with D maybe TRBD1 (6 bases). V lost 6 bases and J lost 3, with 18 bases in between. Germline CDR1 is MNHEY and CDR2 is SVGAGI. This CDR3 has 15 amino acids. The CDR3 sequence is CASRPSGTWNYEQYF. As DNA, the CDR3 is TGTGCCAGCAGACCTTCCGGGACATGGAACTACGAGCAGTACTTC.

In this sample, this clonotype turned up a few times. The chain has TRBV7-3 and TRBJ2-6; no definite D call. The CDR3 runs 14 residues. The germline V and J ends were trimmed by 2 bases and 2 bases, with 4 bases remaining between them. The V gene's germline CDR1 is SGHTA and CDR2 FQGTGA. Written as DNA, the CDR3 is TGTGCCAGCAGCTTACATACTGGGGCCAACGTCCTGACTTTC. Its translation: CASSLHTGANVLTF. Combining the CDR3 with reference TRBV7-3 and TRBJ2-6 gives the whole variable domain GAGVSQTPSNKVTEKGKYVELRCDPISGHTALYWYRQSLGQGPEFLIYFQGTGAADDSGLPNDRFFAVRPEGSVSTLKIQRTERGDSAVYLCASSLHTGANVLTFGAGSRLTVL.

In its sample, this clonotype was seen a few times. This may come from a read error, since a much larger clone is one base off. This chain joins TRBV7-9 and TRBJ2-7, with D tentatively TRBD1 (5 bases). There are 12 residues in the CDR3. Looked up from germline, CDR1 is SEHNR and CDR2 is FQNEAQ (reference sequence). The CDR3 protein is CVSSLGRDEQYF. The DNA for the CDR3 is TGTGTCAGCAGCTTAGGCAGGGACGAGCAGTACTTC.

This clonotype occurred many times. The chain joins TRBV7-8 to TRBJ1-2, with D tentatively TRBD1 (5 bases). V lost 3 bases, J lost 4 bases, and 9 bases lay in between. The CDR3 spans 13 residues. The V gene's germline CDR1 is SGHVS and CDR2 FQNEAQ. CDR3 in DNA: TGTGCCAGCAGCTTGGGACGGTCCTATGGCTACACCTTC. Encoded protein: CASSLGRSYGYTF.

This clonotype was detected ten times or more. As DNA, the CDR3 is TGTGCCAGTCAAAAGGAAGGAGAGACCCAGTACTTC. It specifies CASQKEGETQYF. V is TRBV2 and J is TRBJ2-5, with D unclear. V was pared by 9 bases and J by 4 bases, with 12 bases between. Germline V gene lookup returns CDR1 SNHLY and CDR2 FYNNEI. This CDR3 is 12 amino acids long. The full variable domain, its missing parts supplied by reference TRBV2 and TRBJ2-5, is EPEVTQTPSHQVTQMGQEVILRCVPISNHLYFYWYRQILGQKVEFLVSFYNNEISEKSEIFDDQFSVERPDGSNFTLKIRSTKLEDSAMYFCASQKEGETQYFGPGTRLLVL.

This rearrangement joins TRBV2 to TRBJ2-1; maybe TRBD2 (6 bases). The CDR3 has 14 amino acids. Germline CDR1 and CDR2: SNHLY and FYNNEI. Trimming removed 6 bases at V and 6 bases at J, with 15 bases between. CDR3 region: CASSDGWRANEQFF. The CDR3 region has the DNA TGTGCCAGCAGCGATGGATGGAGGGCCAATGAGCAGTTCTTC.

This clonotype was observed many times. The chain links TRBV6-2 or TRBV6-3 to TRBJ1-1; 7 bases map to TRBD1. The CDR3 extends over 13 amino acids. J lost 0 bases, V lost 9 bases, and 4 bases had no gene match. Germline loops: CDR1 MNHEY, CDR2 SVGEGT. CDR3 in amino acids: CASTGVMNTEAFF. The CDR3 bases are TGTGCCAGTACAGGGGTCATGAACACTGAAGCTTTCTTT.

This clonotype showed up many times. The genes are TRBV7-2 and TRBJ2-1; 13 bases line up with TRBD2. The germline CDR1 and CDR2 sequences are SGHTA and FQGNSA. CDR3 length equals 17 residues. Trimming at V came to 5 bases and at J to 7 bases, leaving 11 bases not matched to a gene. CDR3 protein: CASSRGLAGVWVNEQFF. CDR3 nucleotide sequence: TGTGCCAGCAGCCGCGGACTAGCGGGAGTATGGGTGAATGAGCAGTTCTTC.